The rows below give T cell receptor beta chains drawn from one sample of a study of cytomegalovirus exposure and HLA in healthy donors. Sequencing was performed with immunoSEQ multiplex PCR; in TCRdb, only in-frame clones are kept and a portion is missing. Of 150,000 to 170,000 clones in the sample, 75% to 90% were seen once. Sequencing was done on a sample of PBMCs. All receptors come from a man younger than 35 in good health and CMV-seropositive. Both conserved end residues are part of each CDR3. A D gene is named only where the DNA matches it firmly. Size is stated for part of the rows, as once, few or many counts, or as a class when the clone is expanded.

v_gene: TRBV7-2
abundance: few
d_gene: TRBD1
j_gene: TRBJ1-5
CDR3nt: TGTGCCAGCAGCCCAGGGGGCTCAAGCAATCAGCCCCAGCATTTT
CDR3aa: CASSPGGSSNQPQHF

v_gene: TRBV5-6
abundance: NA
d_gene: TRBD1
j_gene: TRBJ2-5
CDR3nt: TGTGCCAGCAGCCCAGGACAGGGGTGGAGGTACCAAGAGACCCAGTACTTC
CDR3aa: CASSPGQGWRYQETQYF

v_gene: TRBV6-5
abundance: NA
d_gene: TRBD2
j_gene: TRBJ2-7
CDR3nt: TGTGCCAGCGGCCGGGGGGGCGTGGGCTACGAGCAGTACTTC
CDR3aa: CASGRGGVGYEQYF

v_gene: TRBV6-5
abundance: NA
d_gene: NA
j_gene: TRBJ2-4
CDR3nt: TGTGCCAGAGATACCGTGGGGCCACGAAACTTC
CDR3aa: CARDTVGPRNF

v_gene: TRBV2
abundance: NA
d_gene: NA
j_gene: TRBJ1-2
CDR3nt: TGTGCCAGCAGGGTCCCCCCGCGGGCTGGCTACACCTTC
CDR3aa: CASRVPPRAGYTF

v_gene: TRBV5-4
abundance: NA
d_gene: NA
j_gene: TRBJ2-7
CDR3nt: TGTGCCAGCAGCTTGGAGCCGTACAGATCCGAGCAGTACTTC
CDR3aa: CASSLEPYRSEQYF

v_gene: TRBV11-2
abundance: NA
d_gene: NA
j_gene: TRBJ2-1
CDR3nt: TGTGCCAGCAGCTTGCTCACAGGGTTACCGAACAATGAGCAGTTCTTC
CDR3aa: CASSLLTGLPNNEQFF

v_gene: TRBV5-4
abundance: NA
d_gene: TRBD2
j_gene: TRBJ2-2
CDR3nt: TGTGCCAGCAGCTTGCCCTCGGCTAGCGGCACCGGGGAGCTGTTTTTT
CDR3aa: CASSLPSASGTGELFF

v_gene: TRBV14
abundance: NA
d_gene: TRBD1
j_gene: TRBJ2-4
CDR3nt: TGTGCCAGCAGCCCCACATTAGGACAGGGGGAAAACATTCAGTACTTC
CDR3aa: CASSPTLGQGENIQYF

v_gene: TRBV5-1
abundance: NA
d_gene: NA
j_gene: TRBJ1-3
CDR3nt: TGCGCCAGCAGCTTGGGGGGAGCGGACGGAAACACCATATATTTT
CDR3aa: CASSLGGADGNTIYF

v_gene: TRBV9
abundance: NA
d_gene: NA
j_gene: TRBJ2-1
CDR3nt: TGTGCCAGCAGCGCCGACTCCGACAATGAGCAGTTCTTC
CDR3aa: CASSADSDNEQFF

v_gene: TRBV6-5
abundance: NA
d_gene: NA
j_gene: TRBJ2-7
CDR3nt: TGTGCCAGCAGTTACCGCCCTTTTCCCAGCTCCTACGAGCAGTACTTC
CDR3aa: CASSYRPFPSSYEQYF

v_gene: TRBV27
abundance: NA
d_gene: NA
j_gene: TRBJ1-2
CDR3nt: TGTGCCAGCAGTTTCAGCGGCAGGTACTATGGCTACACCTTC
CDR3aa: CASSFSGRYYGYTF

v_gene: TRBV7-9
abundance: few
d_gene: TRBD1
j_gene: TRBJ2-7
CDR3nt: TGTGCCAGCAGCCAGGGGGTTTACGAGCAGTACTTC
CDR3aa: CASSQGVYEQYF

v_gene: TRBV5-5
abundance: few
d_gene: TRBD1
j_gene: TRBJ1-5
CDR3nt: TGTGCCAGCAGCCGGGACAGGGCTAATAGCAATCAGCCCCAGCATTTT
CDR3aa: CASSRDRANSNQPQHF

v_gene: TRBV27
abundance: NA
d_gene: NA
j_gene: TRBJ1-1
CDR3nt: TGTGCCAGCAGGACCGGGGGGACTGAAGCTTTCTTT
CDR3aa: CASRTGGTEAFF

v_gene: TRBV19
abundance: NA
d_gene: TRBD2
j_gene: TRBJ2-7
CDR3nt: TGTGCCAGTAGTACCCTTTCTAGCGGGGGCTCCTTCTACGAGCAGTACTTC
CDR3aa: CASSTLSSGGSFYEQYF

v_gene: TRBV19
abundance: NA
d_gene: NA
j_gene: TRBJ1-5
CDR3nt: TGTGCCAGTAGTATTGGGCGGGCCGGCAATCAGCCCCAGCATTTT
CDR3aa: CASSIGRAGNQPQHF

v_gene: TRBV6-5
abundance: once
d_gene: NA
j_gene: TRBJ1-1
CDR3nt: TGTGCCAGCAGCGACGGGGGGTCTGTAGGAGCTTTCTTT
CDR3aa: CASSDGGSVGAFF

v_gene: TRBV30
abundance: NA
d_gene: NA
j_gene: TRBJ1-5
CDR3nt: TGTGCCTGGAGTCTTCCGGGGGGAAATCAGCCCCAGCATTTT
CDR3aa: CAWSLPGGNQPQHF

v_gene: TRBV7-3
abundance: NA
d_gene: NA
j_gene: TRBJ2-3
CDR3nt: TGTGCCAGCAGCCCCCGGCGGGGGCCGGAAGATACGCAGTATTTT
CDR3aa: CASSPRRGPEDTQYF

v_gene: TRBV7-9
abundance: NA
d_gene: NA
j_gene: TRBJ2-1
CDR3nt: TGTGCCAGCAGCTTAGAGACAGGATACAATGAGCAGTTCTTC
CDR3aa: CASSLETGYNEQFF

v_gene: TRBV9
abundance: NA
d_gene: NA
j_gene: TRBJ2-2
CDR3nt: TGTGCCAGCAGCGTCGGGACGAACACCGGGGAGCTGTTTTTT
CDR3aa: CASSVGTNTGELFF

v_gene: TRBV18
abundance: NA
d_gene: NA
j_gene: TRBJ2-3
CDR3nt: TGTGCCAGCTCACCACCATCGGATACGCAGTATTTT
CDR3aa: CASSPPSDTQYF

v_gene: TRBV7-9
abundance: NA
d_gene: TRBD2
j_gene: TRBJ2-3
CDR3nt: TGTGCCAGCAGCTCAACCGGGACTAGCTATACACATACGCAGTATTTT
CDR3aa: CASSSTGTSYTHTQYF

v_gene: TRBV28
abundance: NA
d_gene: TRBD1
j_gene: TRBJ1-6
CDR3nt: TGTGCCAGCAGTTCCCCGGGACAGGGCACCAGATCCTATAATTCACCCCTCCACTTT
CDR3aa: CASSSPGQGTRSYNSPLHF

v_gene: TRBV18
abundance: NA
d_gene: TRBD1
j_gene: TRBJ1-2
CDR3nt: TGTGCCAGCTCACCGACAGGGGTAGATGGCTACACCTTC
CDR3aa: CASSPTGVDGYTF

v_gene: TRBV6-4
abundance: NA
d_gene: NA
j_gene: TRBJ2-3
CDR3nt: TGTGCCAGCAGTGACGGGGCCACAGATACGCAGTATTTT
CDR3aa: CASSDGATDTQYF

v_gene: TRBV5-1
abundance: NA
d_gene: TRBD2
j_gene: TRBJ2-5
CDR3nt: TGCGCCAGCAGCTCCGGCGGCGGGGGGTTCCAAGAGACCCAGTACTTC
CDR3aa: CASSSGGGGFQETQYF

v_gene: TRBV7-9
abundance: NA
d_gene: TRBD2
j_gene: TRBJ2-3
CDR3nt: TGTGCCAGCAGCTTGCTGGGGAGGGTTGAGACAGATACGCAGTATTTT
CDR3aa: CASSLLGRVETDTQYF

v_gene: TRBV13
abundance: NA
d_gene: NA
j_gene: TRBJ2-7
CDR3nt: TGTGCCAGCGCCTGGAGGGTCTCTCAAGTCTCCGAGCAGTACTTC
CDR3aa: CASAWRVSQVSEQYF

v_gene: TRBV11-1
abundance: NA
d_gene: TRBD2
j_gene: TRBJ2-1
CDR3nt: TGTGCCAGCAAGAACAGAGGCGGGGGCTCCTACAATGAGCAGTTCTTC
CDR3aa: CASKNRGGGSYNEQFF

v_gene: TRBV11-1
abundance: NA
d_gene: NA
j_gene: TRBJ2-7
CDR3nt: TGTGCCAGCAGCCCCACAGAGAAAAATCTCGACGAGCAGTACTTC
CDR3aa: CASSPTEKNLDEQYF

v_gene: TRBV6-1
abundance: NA
d_gene: NA
j_gene: TRBJ2-7
CDR3nt: TGTGCCAGCAGCCACCCACAGGAAAACGAGCAGTACTTC
CDR3aa: CASSHPQENEQYF

v_gene: TRBV15
abundance: NA
d_gene: NA
j_gene: TRBJ2-2
CDR3nt: TGTGCCACCAGCAGGGACTGGGGGGACACCGGGGAGCTGTTTTTT
CDR3aa: CATSRDWGDTGELFF

v_gene: TRBV19
abundance: few
d_gene: TRBD1
j_gene: TRBJ1-5
CDR3nt: TGTGCCAGTAGCCCAGGGGGCTGGCAGCCCCAGCATTTT
CDR3aa: CASSPGGWQPQHF

v_gene: TRBV27
abundance: once
d_gene: NA
j_gene: TRBJ2-7
CDR3nt: TGTGCCAGCAGTTTACGTCAGGGGTTTGGCGAGCAGTACTTC
CDR3aa: CASSLRQGFGEQYF

v_gene: TRBV9
abundance: NA
d_gene: TRBD1
j_gene: TRBJ2-3
CDR3nt: TGTGCCAGCACCCTGACAGGGAGCTCGACAGATACGCAGTATTTT
CDR3aa: CASTLTGSSTDTQYF

v_gene: TRBV5-1
abundance: NA
d_gene: TRBD2
j_gene: TRBJ2-1
CDR3nt: TGCGCCAGCAGCTTGCCGGGGACTAGCGGGAGGAGCTCCTACAATGAGCAGTTCTTC
CDR3aa: CASSLPGTSGRSSYNEQFF

v_gene: TRBV7-3
abundance: NA
d_gene: NA
j_gene: TRBJ2-7
CDR3nt: TGTGCCAGCAGCTTAGGATCACAGGTGTCGGCCGAGCAGTACTTC
CDR3aa: CASSLGSQVSAEQYF

v_gene: TRBV18
abundance: NA
d_gene: TRBD2
j_gene: TRBJ2-1
CDR3nt: TGTGCCAGCTCGGAAGTAGCGGGAGGGAGATATGAGCAGTTCTTC
CDR3aa: CASSEVAGGRYEQFF

v_gene: TRBV4-1
abundance: NA
d_gene: TRBD2
j_gene: TRBJ2-2
CDR3nt: TGCGCCAGCAGCCAACCAATGGGGCTAGCGGGAACCGGGGAGCTGTTTTTT
CDR3aa: CASSQPMGLAGTGELFF

v_gene: TRBV25-1
abundance: NA
d_gene: NA
j_gene: TRBJ1-5
CDR3nt: TGTGCCAGCAGTGAGAAGGGGCAGCCCCAGCATTTT
CDR3aa: CASSEKGQPQHF

v_gene: TRBV5-1
abundance: NA
d_gene: NA
j_gene: TRBJ2-6
CDR3nt: TGCGCCAGCAGCTTGGAATCCCAGGGCTCTGGGGCCAACGTCCTGACTTTC
CDR3aa: CASSLESQGSGANVLTF

v_gene: TRBV30
abundance: few
d_gene: TRBD1
j_gene: TRBJ1-2
CDR3nt: TGTGCCTGGAGTGTAGGAGGGGGCGGCTACACCTTC
CDR3aa: CAWSVGGGGYTF

v_gene: TRBV6-5
abundance: NA
d_gene: NA
j_gene: TRBJ2-1
CDR3nt: TGTGCCAGCGTCGAAGGGGCCCAGCAGTTCTTC
CDR3aa: CASVEGAQQFF

v_gene: TRBV6-5
abundance: NA
d_gene: NA
j_gene: TRBJ1-2
CDR3nt: TGTGCCAGCAGCCGGACCGGACAGCGAGCATCGGGCTACACCTTC
CDR3aa: CASSRTGQRASGYTF

v_gene: TRBV7-9
abundance: NA
d_gene: NA
j_gene: TRBJ2-7
CDR3nt: TGTGCCAGCAGCCTCCGGCGGGGTAGCTCCTACGAGCAGTACTTC
CDR3aa: CASSLRRGSSYEQYF

v_gene: TRBV30
abundance: NA
d_gene: NA
j_gene: TRBJ2-7
CDR3nt: TGTGCCTGGAGTGTTGGGGGGACCGCCTACGAGCAGTACTTC
CDR3aa: CAWSVGGTAYEQYF

v_gene: TRBV2
abundance: NA
d_gene: TRBD1
j_gene: TRBJ2-7
CDR3nt: TGTGCCAGCATGGGCATGGACAGGGCCTCCTACGAGCAGTACTTC
CDR3aa: CASMGMDRASYEQYF

v_gene: TRBV2
abundance: NA
d_gene: NA
j_gene: TRBJ1-2
CDR3nt: TGTGCCGAGCGGAGGAATAACTATGGCTACACCTTC
CDR3aa: CAERRNNYGYTF